A selection of T cell receptor beta chains follows, all from one sample in a study of memory CD4+ T cells and cytomegalovirus serostatus. This table comes from immunoSEQ multiplex PCR, and its TCRdb copy is limited to in-frame clones, with some not included. Of about 40,000 clones in the sample, just under 80% were seen once. The sequenced material came from memory CD4+ T cells from blood. Receptor source: an adult in good health and CMV-seronegative. Both conserved end residues are part of each CDR3. A D gene is named only where the DNA matches it firmly. Only part of the rows carry a size: once, few, many, or a class if the clone is expanded.

v_call	d_call	clone_size	j_call	cdr3_nt	cdr3_aa
TRBV6-4	-	-	TRBJ2-2	TGTGCCAGCAGGTCCGGGGAGCTGTTTTTT	CASRSGELFF
TRBV7-8	-	-	TRBJ1-5	TGTGCCAGCAGCCCCGGGAATTTTAACGAGCCCCAGCATTTT	CASSPGNFNEPQHF
TRBV4-1	-	-	TRBJ2-2	TGCGCCAGCAGCCAAGATCTCAAGAGTGCGAACACCGGGGAGCTGTTTTTT	CASSQDLKSANTGELFF
TRBV2	-	-	TRBJ2-7	TGTGCCAGCGAGGCAGGCTTATCCTACGAGCAGTACTTC	CASEAGLSYEQYF
TRBV28	-	-	TRBJ2-7	TGTGCCAGCAGCTTAGCGGGACAGGGTCACGAGCAGTACTTC	CASSLAGQGHEQYF
TRBV11-3	-	-	TRBJ1-3	TGTGCCAGCAGCCCGGGCTCTGGAAACACCATATATTTT	CASSPGSGNTIYF
TRBV6-1	-	-	TRBJ1-4	TGTGCCACCCGATGGGGGGAAAAACTGTTTTTT	CATRWGEKLFF
TRBV16	-	-	TRBJ1-6	TGTGCCAGCATAGTGGACTATAATTCACCCCTCCACTTT	CASIVDYNSPLHF
TRBV7-8	-	-	TRBJ2-2	TGTGCCAGCAGCTTACTAGCTACGAACACCGGGGAGCTGTTTTTT	CASSLLATNTGELFF
TRBV7-9	-	few	TRBJ1-4	TGTGCCAGCAGCTTAGAGCGGGGAAATGAAAAACTGTTTTTT	CASSLERGNEKLFF
TRBV5-1	TRBD2	-	TRBJ2-5	TGCGCCAGCAGCTTTGGGACTAGCGGGGAGACCCAGTACTTC	CASSFGTSGETQYF
TRBV9	TRBD2	-	TRBJ2-1	TGTGCCAGCAGCTTTCGAAGCGGGGACGAGCAGTTCTTC	CASSFRSGDEQFF
TRBV19	-	-	TRBJ2-1	TGTGCCAGTAGTAGAGTGGATAATGAGCAGTTCTTC	CASSRVDNEQFF
TRBV5-5	TRBD1	-	TRBJ2-7	TGTGCCAGCAGCTTGGAAGGGACAGGGTACTACGAGCAGTACTTC	CASSLEGTGYYEQYF
TRBV11-2	TRBD2	-	TRBJ2-3	TGTGCCAGCAGCTACCGCCTAGCGGAACCTCTGTATTTT	CASSYRLAEPLYF
TRBV5-4	-	-	TRBJ2-4	TGTGCCAGCAGCTTGGGACGGGACACTTGGGCCAAAAACATTCAGTACTTC	CASSLGRDTWAKNIQYF
TRBV10-2	-	-	TRBJ2-3	TGCGCCAGCATGGCCCTTATGTCAGATACGCAGTATTTT	CASMALMSDTQYF
TRBV2	-	few	TRBJ1-1	TGTGCCAGCAGTGTGGGTCAGGCGGAGGTGGCTTTCTTT	CASSVGQAEVAFF
TRBV6-5	TRBD1	-	TRBJ1-4	TGTGCCAGCAGAAACAACAGGGGCTGGAACGAAAAACTGTTTTTT	CASRNNRGWNEKLFF
TRBV25-1	-	-	TRBJ1-6	TGTGCCAGCAGTGAAGACAGGTACATTGAACCCCTCCACTTT	CASSEDRYIEPLHF
TRBV28	TRBD1	-	TRBJ1-5	TGTGCCAGCATCAACAGGGGTAAGCCCCAGCATTTT	CASINRGKPQHF
TRBV29-1	TRBD2	-	TRBJ2-5	TGCAGCACCCAACTAGCGGCCCTTGGGACCCAGTACTTC	CSTQLAALGTQYF
TRBV18	-	-	TRBJ2-3	TGTGCCAGCTCACCGGGTTGGGATACGCAGTATTTT	CASSPGWDTQYF
TRBV7-2	-	medium-sized	TRBJ1-5	TGTGCCAGCAGCTTCTCGGGGGGATTGAGCAATCAGCCCCAGCATTTT	CASSFSGGLSNQPQHF
TRBV28	-	-	TRBJ1-2	TGTGCCAGCAGTATGGATGGTATATCCACGGCTCGCTATGGCTACACCTTC	CASSMDGISTARYGYTF
TRBV6-6	-	few	TRBJ2-2	TGTGCCAGCAGGAGGACGCAGAACACCGGGGAGCTGTTTTTT	CASRRTQNTGELFF
TRBV12-5	-	-	TRBJ2-5	TGTGCTAGTGGTTTTCGGTCCGAAGAGACCCAGTACTTC	CASGFRSEETQYF
TRBV18	-	few	TRBJ1-1	TGTGCCAGCTCAGGGGTGGAAGCTTTCTTT	CASSGVEAFF
TRBV29-1	TRBD1	-	TRBJ2-5	TGCAGCGTTGCCAGGGGGCAAGAGACCCAGTACTTC	CSVARGQETQYF
TRBV5-4	TRBD2	-	TRBJ2-7	TGTGCCAGCAGCTCAGAGCGGGGGTACGAGCAGTACTTC	CASSSERGYEQYF
TRBV11-2	-	once	TRBJ1-1	TGTGCCAGCAGCCGAACAGGTGCCGCCGGGCGCAACACTGAAGCTTTCTTT	CASSRTGAAGRNTEAFF
TRBV7-3	-	few	TRBJ1-1	TGTGCCAGCAGCCCAGATCCGAACACTGAAGCTTTCTTT	CASSPDPNTEAFF
TRBV4-1	-	-	TRBJ2-7	TGCGCCAGCAGCCAAGATGTTATCTACGAGCAGTACTTC	CASSQDVIYEQYF
TRBV28	-	-	TRBJ1-2	TGTGCCAGCAGCTCCGGCCAGCTAGCTAACTATGGCTACACCTTC	CASSSGQLANYGYTF
TRBV6-5	TRBD1	-	TRBJ1-1	TGTGCCAGCAGTTACGCCCAGACAGGGCGCTACACTGAAGCTTTCTTT	CASSYAQTGRYTEAFF
TRBV6-1	-	-	TRBJ1-6	TGTGCCAGCAGTGAACCAGTAAATAATTCACCCCTCCACTTT	CASSEPVNNSPLHF
TRBV7-2	TRBD1	-	TRBJ1-1	TGTGCCAGCAGCCTCGACAGGGTCACTGAAGCTTTCTTT	CASSLDRVTEAFF
TRBV18	-	-	TRBJ1-1	TGTGCCAGCTCACTAAGACACACTGAAGCTTTCTTT	CASSLRHTEAFF
TRBV2	TRBD1	-	TRBJ1-6	TGTGCCAGCAGTGTACAGGGGAGAAATAATTCACCCCTCCACTTT	CASSVQGRNNSPLHF
TRBV2	-	-	TRBJ1-3	TGTGCCAGCAGGGGATCTCGGGCCCCCGGAAACACCATATATTTT	CASRGSRAPGNTIYF
TRBV2	TRBD2	-	TRBJ2-7	TGTGCCAGCGGGGGGGGTCCTTACGAGCAGTACTTC	CASGGGPYEQYF